This T cell receptor (beta chain) was identified in a study of blood T cell repertoires in COVID-19. Living in about two dozen US areas, the participants were between roughly 18 and 89 years of age. Recovery among Cohort 3 donors was established by two negative PCRs, clearance, or symptom resolution. In the original analysis: How many nucleated cells were present was estimated from reference gene primer amplification. Sequencing used immunoSEQ multiplex PCR; TCRdb keeps in-frame clones, though not all of them. V, J and clone size are taken as reported in that table, and D and trimming were inferred from the DNA itself. The sample lists approximately 480,000 clones; 87% were seen once. The CDR3 spans 17 residues. Trimming removed 3 bases from V and 0 bases from J, with 18 bases in between. Germline V lookup: CDR1 SGHRS, CDR2 YFSETQ.

Sequenced material: PBMCs or T cells enriched from blood (not recorded which). This chain uses TRBV5-1 with TRBJ1-1, with D possibly being TRBD1 (5 bases). The TCR sequence derives from a woman aged 18-30 years who had recovered from COVID-19. CDR3: CASSSRKGGGMNTEAFF. CDR3 nucleotide sequence: TGCGCCAGCAGCTCCCGGAAGGGTGGGGGGATGAACACTGAAGCTTTCTTT.